What follows is one TCR beta chain and its context. Clones were sequenced by immunoSEQ multiplex PCR, and TCRdb holds only the in-frame ones, with some missing. The table has 1,500 to 2,000 clones, more than 85% seen once. This specimen comes from a study of brain metastases from non-small cell lung cancer. V was shortened by 7 bases and J by 0 bases, with 19 bases between the two germline ends. Per the germline V gene, CDR1 is LNHDA and CDR2 is SQIVND (reference sequence). The CDR3 contains 17 residues. The sequence was collected from a donor aged 40 or over with non-small cell lung cancer. Sequencing was done on a sample of tissue from a brain metastasis. This chain joins TRBV19 and TRBJ1-5; D gene unclear. The CDR3 bases are TGTGCCAGTAATTGGGCAGGAGATTTTCATAGCAATCAGCCCCAGCATTTT. This translates into CASNWAGDFHSNQPQHF.